The clone carrying this T cell receptor beta chain was detected a few times. The antigen is not known. It is unclear where the CDR3 begins or ends on the DNA, so no DNA is shown, and the CDR3 is as TCRdb lists it. This sample was included in a study of shared clonotypes between healthy human individuals. For the study at large: Serving as donors were a couple of women and three men, whose ages spanned 18 to 49.

Germline-derived CDR1 and CDR2 are SGHTA and FQGNSA. Counting both end residues, the CDR3 totals 14 amino acids. Clones were read by immunoSEQ multiplex PCR, and TCRdb kept only the in-frame ones, dropping some. Of 1 million to 1.3 million clones in the sample, about 84% were seen once. Overall study results and limits: Among non-shared clonotypes, generation probabilities were lower than among those shared by all four donors. Naive subsets tended to show greater estimated richness than memory subsets.

This chain joins TRBV7-2 and TRBJ2-7; the table calls TRBD2, which could not be checked here. The source of this sequence is a man aged 18 to 30 in good health. Some clones in this sample may be carry-over from other donors' samples. Sequenced: memory CD4+ T cells from PBMCs. Subset defined: CD45RA-negative fraction. The CDR3 spells CASSLWASGIVEYF.